One and the same sample provided the 31 T cell receptor beta chains below, sequenced in a study of blood T cells in healthy people across ages. PCR was performed a second time for roughly 6 to 12 cycles using a sample-barcoded 5' primer and a J-beta primer mix. Each CDR3 protein gets one entry after TCRdb re-called the 5' RACE reads with MiXCR. The sample has more than 600,000 distinct CDR3 sequences, roughly 25% seen once. These same data were also listed under a study on T cells of mothers and their children.

The specimen sequenced was blood. The receptor set was obtained from a boy younger than 18 in good health.

This clonotype was seen a few times. The chain recombines TRBV29-1 with TRBJ2-2; no reliable D call. The germline V and J ends were trimmed by 4 bases and 2 bases, with 8 bases remaining between them. CDR1 is SQVTM and CDR2 is ANQGSEA in the germline V gene. There are 13 residues in the CDR3. This CDR3 is CSVGATNTGELFF. As DNA, the CDR3 is TGCAGCGTTGGGGCCACTAACACCGGGGAGCTGTTTTTT.

This chain connects TRBV6-6 to TRBJ2-5, with 9 bases identical to TRBD1. Germline assignment: CDR1 MNHNY and CDR2 SVGAGI (reference sequence). Trimming took 7 bases from V and 11 from J; bases not matched to a gene: 14. The CDR3 loop spans 14 amino acids. CDR3 in amino acids: CASNSDGTGTEQYF. In DNA, the CDR3 is TGTGCCAGCAACAGCGACGGGACAGGGACAGAGCAGTACTTC.

This clonotype has a handful of counts. CDR3 nucleotides: TGTGCCAGCGGATTTACAGGGGGCGATGGCTACACCTTC. Protein: CASGFTGGDGYTF. The chain links TRBV25-1 to TRBJ1-2, with 9 bases fitting TRBD1. The CDR3 is made up of 13 amino acids. The V gene's germline CDR1 is MGHDK and CDR2 SYGVNS. The V and J ends lost 8 bases and 6 bases, in that order; junction bases with no gene match: 7.

The chain is built from TRBV2 and TRBJ2-1; TRBD1 or TRBD2 may be the D gene (5 bases each). V lost 7 bases and J lost 7, with 14 bases in between. CDR3 length: 13 amino acids. Germline CDR1 reads SNHLY; CDR2 reads FYNNEI. The CDR3 reads CASTRDGPNEQFF. The CDR3 DNA reads as TGTGCCAGCACCCGGGACGGCCCGAATGAGCAGTTCTTC. Filled out from reference TRBV2 and TRBJ2-1, the complete variable domain reads EPEVTQTPSHQVTQMGQEVILRCVPISNHLYFYWYRQILGQKVEFLVSFYNNEISEKSEIFDDQFSVERPDGSNFTLKIRSTKLEDSAMYFCASTRDGPNEQFFGPGTRLTVL.

This clonotype has a handful of counts. V and J are TRBV6-2 or TRBV6-3 and TRBJ2-7; D may be TRBD1 (6 bases). This CDR3 has 14 residues. Between the trimmed V and J ends, which lost 5 bases and 2 bases, there was a span of 13 bases. Looked up from germline, CDR1 is MNHEY and CDR2 is SVGEGT. The CDR3 loop reads CASSRRDTPYEQYF. In DNA form, the CDR3 reads TGTGCCAGCAGTCGACGGGACACCCCCTACGAGCAGTACTTC.

The V call is TRBV11-2, the J call TRBJ2-5, with a tentative D call TRBD1 (5 bases). The J call may be wrong; the DNA end is better matched by TRBJ2-1. CDR3 length: 13 residues. The germline CDR1 and CDR2 sequences are SGHAT and FQNNGV. DNA for the CDR3: TGTGCCAGCAAGAAACAGGATCACAATGAGCAGTTCTTC. Its translation: CASKKQDHNEQFF.

The sample holds a few counts of this clonotype. The chain couples TRBV6-1 to TRBJ1-5, with a weak D call TRBD1 (5 bases). Germline V gene lookup returns CDR1 MNHNS and CDR2 SASEGT. This CDR3 is 11 amino acids long. V gave up 4 bases and J gave up 9 bases, with 7 bases separating them. The CDR3 here is CASSGDRPQHF. For the CDR3, the DNA is TGTGCCAGCAGTGGGGACCGGCCCCAGCATTTT.

This clonotype was seen a few times. This chain uses TRBV20-1 with TRBJ2-3; 8 bases fit TRBD1. Unmatched junction bases numbered 5, after V lost 2 bases and J lost 4 bases. Germline CDR1 DFQATT, CDR2 SNEGSKA (reference sequence). CDR3 length: 14 residues. The CDR3 is CSARRDRPPDTQYF. Written as DNA, the CDR3 is TGCAGTGCTAGAAGGGACAGGCCGCCAGATACGCAGTATTTT.

In this sample, this clonotype turned up once. The gene calls are TRBV7-2 and TRBJ2-6; D is ambiguous. V was clipped by 2 bases and J by 2 bases, with 7 bases between them. From germline, CDR1 is SGHTA and CDR2 FQGNSA. The CDR3 runs 15 residues. The CDR3 region is CASSLSAPGANVLTF. CDR3 nucleotides: TGTGCCAGCAGCTTATCGGCCCCTGGGGCCAACGTCCTGACTTTC.

The V and J genes are TRBV28 and TRBJ2-7; D perhaps matches TRBD1 (6 bases). Trimming left V 7 bases short and J 3 bases short, with 19 bases between. The CDR3 covers 15 residues. The germline gives CDR1 MDHEN, CDR2 SYDVKM. The CDR3 bases are TGTGCCAGCACCTCAAACCGGGACATCCTCTACGAGCAGTACTTC. Translated, it gives CASTSNRDILYEQYF.

This clonotype was counted a few times. The V gene is TRBV20-1, the J gene TRBJ2-7; 10 bases agree with TRBD2. CDR1 and CDR2 from the germline V gene are DFQATT and SNEGSKA (reference sequence). With 2 bases clipped from V and 3 bases from J, the junction kept 4 bases outside the gene matches. CDR3 length equals 14 residues. Here the CDR3 reads CSARPSGSFYEQYF. The CDR3 DNA is TGCAGTGCTAGACCTAGCGGGAGTTTCTACGAGCAGTACTTC.

The chain recombines TRBV6-1 with TRBJ2-5; 7 nucleotides align to TRBD2. CDR1 and CDR2 from the germline V gene are MNHNS and SASEGT. There are 16 residues in the CDR3. After removal of 6 bases from V and 6 bases from J, the junction contained 16 bases not matched to a gene. CDR3 sequence reads: CASSAGVGLGGKTQYF. CDR3 sequence (DNA): TGTGCCAGCAGCGCGGGGGTCGGTTTGGGAGGAAAGACCCAGTACTTC.

This rearrangement joins TRBV19 to TRBJ2-5; 10 bases line up with TRBD1. The end of the DNA fits TRBJ2-7 better, so the J call may be wrong. The CDR3 loop spans 16 amino acids. Germline loops: CDR1 LNHDA, CDR2 SQIVND (reference sequence). The CDR3: CASSIDLHGTGDEQYF. DNA of the CDR3: TGTGCCAGTAGTATAGATTTACACGGGACAGGGGACGAGCAGTACTTC.

This clonotype appeared a few times. Its ends do not fully match the called genes, so a read error is possible. The chain couples TRBV5-6 to TRBJ2-5; D ambiguous. CDR3 length: 11 residues. Germline CDR1 and CDR2: SGHDT and YYEEEE. The CDR3 loop reads CASSWEEAQYF. DNA for the CDR3: TGTGCCAGCAGCTGGGAAGAGGCCCAGTACTTC.

The gene calls are TRBV6-2 or TRBV6-3 and TRBJ2-1, with no clear D. Trimming left V 5 bases short and J 6 bases short, with 5 bases between. Germline V gene lookup returns CDR1 MNHEY and CDR2 SVGEGT. There are 11 residues in the CDR3. The CDR3 region has the DNA TGTGCCAGCAGTGCACCCAATGAGCAGTTCTTC. This encodes CASSAPNEQFF.

This chain joins TRBV7-3 and TRBJ2-5; either TRBD1 or TRBD2 may supply D (5 bases each). V lost 2 bases and J lost 1, with 17 bases in between. The CDR3 spans 17 residues. Germline values: CDR1 SGHTA, CDR2 FQGTGA. CDR3 coding DNA: TGTGCCAGCAGCTTAGGTCGGACGGGGCGGTCCCAAGAGACCCAGTACTTC. Residues: CASSLGRTGRSQETQYF.

This clonotype has more than one count but fewer than ten. The V call is TRBV14, the J call TRBJ1-2, with 7 nucleotides matching TRBD1. Unmatched junction bases numbered 6, after V lost 3 bases and J lost 5 bases. The V gene's germline CDR1 is SGHDN and CDR2 FVKESK. The CDR3 length is 14 residues. In nucleotides, the CDR3 is TGTGCCAGCAGCCACCGGACAGGAGAGTATGGCTACACCTTC. Translating gives CASSHRTGEYGYTF.

V usage is TRBV13 and J usage is TRBJ2-1, with D perhaps matching TRBD1 (8 bases). This CDR3 spans 15 amino acids. V gave up 7 bases and J gave up 5 bases, with 18 bases separating them. Germline-derived CDR1 and CDR2 are PRHDT and FYEKMQ (reference sequence). CDR3 nucleotide sequence: TGTGCCAGCACCAGGGGGGGGACAGGAAACAATGAGCAGTTCTTC. Residues: CASTRGGTGNNEQFF.

Of note for this clonotype: An end of the junction does not agree with germline; a read error may underlie this. The V call is TRBV7-9, the J call TRBJ1-5; 9 positions match TRBD1. Germline V gene data show CDR1 as SEHNR and CDR2 as FQNEAQ (reference sequence). The CDR3 is 15 residues long. In DNA, the CDR3 is TGTGCCAGCAGCCCAACAGGGGGCCTAAATCAGCCCCGGCATTTT. It encodes CASSPTGGLNQPRHF.

The chain uses TRBV7-9 and TRBJ1-1; D gene unclear. This CDR3 is 11 amino acids long. V was cut by 6 bases and J by 11 bases, with 13 bases left in between. The germline V gene encodes CDR1 SEHNR and CDR2 FQNEAQ (reference sequence). CDR3 residues: CASRRDAAAFF. In DNA, the CDR3 is TGTGCCAGCAGAAGAGACGCTGCCGCTTTCTTT. The variable domain in full, completed from reference TRBV7-9 and TRBJ1-1, reads DTGVSQNPRHKITKRGQNVTFRCDPISEHNRLYWYRQTLGQGPEFLTYFQNEAQLEKSRLLSDRFSAERPKGSFSTLEIQRTEQGDSAMYLCASRRDAAAFFGQGTRLTVV.

This clonotype was seen more than once but under ten times. The chain recombines TRBV7-9 with TRBJ2-5; no clear D. In germline, CDR1 is SEHNR, CDR2 FQNEAQ (reference sequence). Between the trimmed V and J ends, which lost 3 bases and 5 bases, there was a span of 10 bases. This CDR3 spans 13 amino acids. The CDR3 sequence: CASSFTASETQYF. CDR3 bases: TGTGCCAGCAGCTTTACAGCCTCGGAGACCCAGTACTTC.

This chain joins TRBV7-2 and TRBJ2-5; no firm D call. The CDR3 contains 13 residues. Germline assignment: CDR1 SGHTA and CDR2 FQGNSA. The germline V and J ends were trimmed by 3 bases and 6 bases, with 11 bases remaining between them. CDR3: CASSFWDKQTQYF. The CDR3 nucleotides are TGTGCCAGCAGCTTCTGGGATAAACAGACCCAGTACTTC.

This clonotype was observed a few times. This chain connects TRBV14 to TRBJ2-5, with D hard to call. The J call is uncertain, as TRBJ2-7 better fits the DNA end. There are 14 residues in the CDR3. Germline assignment: CDR1 SGHDN and CDR2 FVKESK. CDR3 bases: TGTGCCAGCAGCCAAGAAGGGTCACAATACGAGCAGTACTTC. Its protein product is CASSQEGSQYEQYF.

This clonotype has more than one count but fewer than ten. The chain is built from TRBV29-1 and TRBJ2-7; 7 bases align to TRBD2. The CDR3 length is 12 residues. Germline V gene data show CDR1 as SQVTM and CDR2 as ANQGSEA. The junction had 7 bases not matched to a gene; V was cut back by 7 bases and J by 4 bases. CDR3 loop: CSAAWGGYEQYF. CDR3 sequence (DNA): TGCAGCGCCGCTTGGGGAGGGTACGAGCAGTACTTC.

This clonotype was counted only a few times. The chain couples TRBV12-3 or TRBV12-4 to TRBJ1-5, with D hard to call. The V and J ends lost 2 bases and 2 bases respectively, with 7 bases between them. The CDR3 runs 14 residues. The CDR3 DNA sequence: TGTGCCAGCAGTTTAAGTCGGGGCAATCAGCCCCAGCATTTT. This codes for CASSLSRGNQPQHF.

J is TRBJ2-5 and V is TRBV5-1; 7 nucleotides match TRBD2. Germline-derived CDR1 and CDR2 are SGHRS and YFSETQ. The CDR3 has 15 residues. V lost 7 bases to trimming and J lost 1 base; unmatched junction nucleotides: 10. The CDR3 here is CASFLPWTSQETQYF. The CDR3 region has the DNA TGCGCCAGCTTTCTACCTTGGACTAGCCAAGAGACCCAGTACTTC.

The V gene is TRBV29-1, the J gene TRBJ1-4; perhaps TRBD1 as D (6 bases). Looked up from germline, CDR1 is SQVTM and CDR2 is ANQGSEA. This CDR3 has 14 residues. Trimming removed 5 bases at V and 7 bases at J, with 17 bases between. CDR3 residues: CSVYYRDKGEKLFF. The DNA of the CDR3 is TGCAGCGTTTATTACAGGGACAAGGGTGAAAAACTGTTTTTT.

The V call is TRBV6-2 or TRBV6-3, the J call TRBJ2-5; D is possibly TRBD2 (5 bases). V dropped 4 bases and J dropped 11 bases, with 20 bases sitting between them. There are 14 residues in the CDR3. From germline, CDR1 is MNHEY and CDR2 SVGEGT. CDR3 region: CASSSLGGFGEQYF. In DNA, the CDR3 is TGTGCCAGCAGTTCCCTAGGCGGGTTTGGAGAGCAGTACTTC.

With regard to this clonotype: One junction end does not reproduce the germline sequence, and a read error may be involved. This sequence joins TRBV4-2 and TRBJ2-5; maybe TRBD2 (6 bases). The J call is doubtful: the DNA matches TRBJ2-1 better. CDR3 length: 15 residues. Germline CDR1 and CDR2: LGHNA and YNFKEQ. The CDR3 protein is CASSPMRDGTNGQFF. The CDR3 DNA reads as TGTGCCAGCAGCCCAATGCGGGATGGTACCAATGGGCAGTTCTTC.

The table lists this clonotype with a few counts. The V call is TRBV20-1, the J call TRBJ2-1; D ambiguous. Looked up from germline, CDR1 is DFQATT and CDR2 is SNEGSKA (reference sequence). The CDR3 runs to 15 residues. V lost 3 bases to trimming and J lost 0 bases, with 12 bases between them. CDR3 nucleotides: TGCAGTGCTAGCCGGGTCAGGAGCTCCTACAATGAGCAGTTCTTC. It is translated as CSASRVRSSYNEQFF.

There are a few counts of this clonotype. CDR3 protein: CASSAWASGYEQYF. In DNA form, the CDR3 reads TGTGCCAGCAGCGCATGGGCTAGCGGTTACGAGCAGTACTTC. This rearrangement joins TRBV7-6 to TRBJ2-5, with 7 bases fitting TRBD2. Matching the DNA end better, TRBJ2-7 makes the J call doubtful. CDR3 length equals 14 residues. The germline V gene encodes CDR1 SGHVS and CDR2 FNYEAQ.